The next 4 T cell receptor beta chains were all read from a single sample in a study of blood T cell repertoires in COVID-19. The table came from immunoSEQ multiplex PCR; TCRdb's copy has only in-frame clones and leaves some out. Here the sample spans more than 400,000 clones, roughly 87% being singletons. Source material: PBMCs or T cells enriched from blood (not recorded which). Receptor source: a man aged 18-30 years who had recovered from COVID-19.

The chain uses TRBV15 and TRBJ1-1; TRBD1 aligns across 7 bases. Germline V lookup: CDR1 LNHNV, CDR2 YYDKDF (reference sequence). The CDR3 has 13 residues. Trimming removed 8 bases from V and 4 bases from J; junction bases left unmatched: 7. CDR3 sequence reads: CATAPRQGTEAFF. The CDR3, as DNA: TGTGCCACCGCCCCAAGACAGGGCACTGAAGCTTTCTTT.

CDR3 nucleotide sequence: TGTGCCAGCTCACCATCCAGGGGCCTTAACTATGGCTACACCTTC. It yields the protein CASSPSRGLNYGYTF. V usage is TRBV18 and J usage is TRBJ1-2, with D perhaps TRBD1 (6 bases). V shed 2 bases and J shed 1 base, with 11 bases lying between them. This CDR3 has 15 amino acids. The V gene's germline CDR1 is KGHSH and CDR2 LQKENI.

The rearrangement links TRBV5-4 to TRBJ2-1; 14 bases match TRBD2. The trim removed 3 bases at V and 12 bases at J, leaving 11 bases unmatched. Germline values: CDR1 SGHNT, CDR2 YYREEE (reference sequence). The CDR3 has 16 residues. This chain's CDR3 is CASSSTGTSGRGWQFF. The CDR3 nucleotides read TGTGCCAGCAGCTCAACCGGGACTAGCGGGAGAGGGTGGCAGTTCTTC.

In DNA form, the CDR3 reads TGTGCCAGCAGTCCCGGGACAGGGGGCGTCGAGCAGTACTTC. Protein product: CASSPGTGGVEQYF. The chain carries TRBV27 and TRBJ2-7; 12 nucleotides line up with TRBD1. Germline-derived CDR1 and CDR2 are MNHEY and SMNVEV (reference sequence). This CDR3 is built from 14 residues. V trimming: 5 bases; J trimming: 6 bases; junction bases outside the gene matches: 5.